This is a list of T cell receptor beta chains from one sample in a study of T cells in Graves' hyperthyroidism and ophthalmopathy. Using its own MiXCR run on the multiplex PCR reads, TCRdb lists one record per CDR3 protein. This sample has 500,000 to 750,000 distinct CDR3 sequences, with about 45% found just once. The specimen sequenced was peripheral blood or thyroid tissue (not recorded which). These receptors were obtained from a woman aged 18 to 35 with Graves' hyperthyroidism. Both conserved end residues are part of each CDR3. The order of the fields is D gene, clone size, V gene, J gene, CDR3 protein, CDR3 DNA. D genes are given only for firm matches. Clone size, where shown, is once, few, many, or a class for clones that have expanded.

d_call: -; clone_size: many; v_call: TRBV4-3; j_call: TRBJ1-3; cdr3_aa: CASSQVRVGNTIYF; cdr3_nt: TGCGCCAGCAGCCAAGTCAGGGTTGGAAACACCATATATTTT
d_call: -; clone_size: -; v_call: TRBV29-1; j_call: TRBJ1-1; cdr3_aa: CSVERSVNTEAFF; cdr3_nt: TGCAGCGTTGAACGGTCGGTGAACACTGAAGCTTTCTTT
d_call: -; clone_size: -; v_call: TRBV6-5; j_call: TRBJ1-1; cdr3_aa: CASSLPSGISGEGRAFF; cdr3_nt: TGTGCCAGCAGTTTGCCTAGCGGCATCTCGGGGGAGGGTAGAGCTTTCTTT
d_call: -; clone_size: -; v_call: TRBV15; j_call: TRBJ1-2; cdr3_aa: CATSSYGEIYGYTF; cdr3_nt: TGTGCCACCAGCAGTTACGGCGAAATATATGGCTACACCTTC
d_call: -; clone_size: many; v_call: TRBV29-1; j_call: TRBJ1-2; cdr3_aa: CSVDTAVGYTF; cdr3_nt: TGCAGCGTCGACACGGCGGTTGGCTACACCTTC
d_call: TRBD2; clone_size: many; v_call: TRBV12-3/TRBV12-4; j_call: TRBJ2-2; cdr3_aa: CASSSLETSVAGELFF; cdr3_nt: TGTGCCAGCAGTTCATTGGAGACTAGCGTGGCCGGGGAGCTGTTTTTT
d_call: TRBD1; clone_size: -; v_call: TRBV29-1; j_call: TRBJ2-2; cdr3_aa: CSVEGTGTGELFF; cdr3_nt: TGCAGCGTTGAAGGGACAGGGACCGGGGAGCTGTTTTTT
d_call: TRBD1; clone_size: -; v_call: TRBV20-1; j_call: TRBJ1-4; cdr3_aa: CSARGQGDEKLFF; cdr3_nt: TGCAGTGCTAGGGGACAGGGGGATGAAAAACTGTTTTTT
d_call: -; clone_size: -; v_call: TRBV12-3/TRBV12-4; j_call: TRBJ2-5; cdr3_aa: CASSDYRGRAGETQYF; cdr3_nt: TGTGCCAGCAGTGACTACAGGGGGAGGGCCGGAGAGACCCAGTACTTC
d_call: -; clone_size: -; v_call: TRBV15; j_call: TRBJ2-6; cdr3_aa: CATSTGEGSGANVLTF; cdr3_nt: TGTGCCACCAGCACGGGAGAGGGCTCTGGGGCCAACGTCCTGACTTTC
d_call: -; clone_size: -; v_call: TRBV13; j_call: TRBJ1-3; cdr3_aa: CASSLEGRAGFSGNTIYF; cdr3_nt: TGTGCCAGCAGCTTAGAAGGTAGGGCAGGATTCTCTGGAAACACCATATATTTT
d_call: -; clone_size: many; v_call: TRBV2; j_call: TRBJ1-5; cdr3_aa: CASSDPGTSQPQHF; cdr3_nt: TGTGCCAGCAGTGACCCCGGGACGTCTCAGCCCCAGCATTTT
d_call: TRBD2; clone_size: -; v_call: TRBV29-1; j_call: TRBJ2-5; cdr3_aa: CSVVLLLAGAQTETQYF; cdr3_nt: TGCAGCGTTGTTTTGCTACTAGCGGGAGCCCAAACGGAGACCCAGTACTTC
d_call: -; clone_size: many; v_call: TRBV19; j_call: TRBJ1-5; cdr3_aa: CASSIAGSNQPQHF; cdr3_nt: TGTGCCAGTAGTATAGCGGGTAGCAATCAGCCCCAGCATTTT
d_call: TRBD2; clone_size: -; v_call: TRBV11-3; j_call: TRBJ2-1; cdr3_aa: CASSPEGLAGEEQFF; cdr3_nt: TGTGCCAGCAGCCCAGAGGGACTAGCGGGAGAGGAGCAGTTCTTC
d_call: -; clone_size: many; v_call: TRBV20-1; j_call: TRBJ1-4; cdr3_aa: CSARPRPTNEKLFF; cdr3_nt: TGCAGTGCTAGGCCAAGGCCTACTAATGAAAAACTGTTTTTT
d_call: -; clone_size: -; v_call: TRBV6-1; j_call: TRBJ2-5; cdr3_aa: CASRELQGSNQPQYF; cdr3_nt: TGTGCCAGCAGGGAACTACAGGGCAGCAATCAGCCCCAGTACTTC
d_call: TRBD1; clone_size: few; v_call: TRBV27; j_call: TRBJ1-4; cdr3_aa: CASSTGTGGGKLFF; cdr3_nt: TGTGCCAGCAGTACCGGGACAGGGGGAGGAAAACTGTTTTTT
d_call: -; clone_size: -; v_call: TRBV5-1; j_call: TRBJ1-2; cdr3_aa: CASSLPGEVSDYGYTF; cdr3_nt: TGCGCCAGCAGCTTGCCGGGGGAGGTTTCGGACTATGGCTACACCTTC
d_call: -; clone_size: -; v_call: TRBV5-1; j_call: TRBJ1-1; cdr3_aa: CASFQGTSTTEAFF; cdr3_nt: TGCGCCAGCTTTCAGGGGACCTCAACGACTGAAGCTTTCTTT
d_call: TRBD2; clone_size: once; v_call: TRBV11-3; j_call: TRBJ2-7; cdr3_aa: CASSLAVLAESEQYF; cdr3_nt: TGTGCCAGCAGCTTAGCGGTTCTAGCGGAGTCCGAGCAGTACTTC
d_call: -; clone_size: -; v_call: TRBV7-6; j_call: TRBJ1-6; cdr3_aa: CASSRGDGDSSPLHF; cdr3_nt: TGTGCCAGCAGCAGGGGGGACGGAGATTCTTCACCCCTCCACTTT
d_call: -; clone_size: -; v_call: TRBV9; j_call: TRBJ1-1; cdr3_aa: CASSVEGPRGTEAFF; cdr3_nt: TGTGCCAGCAGCGTAGAGGGTCCGCGGGGCACTGAAGCTTTCTTT
d_call: TRBD2; clone_size: many; v_call: TRBV29-1; j_call: TRBJ2-2; cdr3_aa: CSVASGRANSGELFF; cdr3_nt: TGCAGCGTTGCTAGCGGGAGGGCCAATTCCGGGGAGCTGTTTTTT